The clone carrying this T cell receptor (beta chain) was seen a handful of times. CDR1 is SGDLS and CDR2 is YYNGEE in the germline V gene. Unmatched junction bases numbered 10, after V lost 7 bases and J lost 0 bases. This CDR3 contains 15 residues. Time point of the sample: sample taken at primary tumor resection. Whole RNA, isolated from tumor, nontumor lung or frozen PBMC, was sequenced without prior sorting. A total of approximately 77 untreated early-stage non-small cell lung cancer patients served as donors. The entry originates in a study of spatial heterogeneity in lung cancer. Whole-study context: Mean representation of each unique TCR and UMI combination in the raw reads exceeded 9.5 occurrences.

TCRdb processed the 5' RACE reads anew with MiXCR; each CDR3 protein has one entry. The table lists about 27,000 distinct CDR3 sequences, approximately 7.2% of them singletons. This chain uses TRBV9 with TRBJ2-7, with 7 bases aligning to TRBD2. The sample here was PBMCs, taken at surgery. This TCR came from a male donor with early-stage non-small cell lung cancer. CDR3 amino acids: CASSRASGSSYEQYF. In nucleotides, the CDR3 is TGTGCCAGCTCCCGGGCTAGCGGCAGCTCCTACGAGCAGTACTTC.